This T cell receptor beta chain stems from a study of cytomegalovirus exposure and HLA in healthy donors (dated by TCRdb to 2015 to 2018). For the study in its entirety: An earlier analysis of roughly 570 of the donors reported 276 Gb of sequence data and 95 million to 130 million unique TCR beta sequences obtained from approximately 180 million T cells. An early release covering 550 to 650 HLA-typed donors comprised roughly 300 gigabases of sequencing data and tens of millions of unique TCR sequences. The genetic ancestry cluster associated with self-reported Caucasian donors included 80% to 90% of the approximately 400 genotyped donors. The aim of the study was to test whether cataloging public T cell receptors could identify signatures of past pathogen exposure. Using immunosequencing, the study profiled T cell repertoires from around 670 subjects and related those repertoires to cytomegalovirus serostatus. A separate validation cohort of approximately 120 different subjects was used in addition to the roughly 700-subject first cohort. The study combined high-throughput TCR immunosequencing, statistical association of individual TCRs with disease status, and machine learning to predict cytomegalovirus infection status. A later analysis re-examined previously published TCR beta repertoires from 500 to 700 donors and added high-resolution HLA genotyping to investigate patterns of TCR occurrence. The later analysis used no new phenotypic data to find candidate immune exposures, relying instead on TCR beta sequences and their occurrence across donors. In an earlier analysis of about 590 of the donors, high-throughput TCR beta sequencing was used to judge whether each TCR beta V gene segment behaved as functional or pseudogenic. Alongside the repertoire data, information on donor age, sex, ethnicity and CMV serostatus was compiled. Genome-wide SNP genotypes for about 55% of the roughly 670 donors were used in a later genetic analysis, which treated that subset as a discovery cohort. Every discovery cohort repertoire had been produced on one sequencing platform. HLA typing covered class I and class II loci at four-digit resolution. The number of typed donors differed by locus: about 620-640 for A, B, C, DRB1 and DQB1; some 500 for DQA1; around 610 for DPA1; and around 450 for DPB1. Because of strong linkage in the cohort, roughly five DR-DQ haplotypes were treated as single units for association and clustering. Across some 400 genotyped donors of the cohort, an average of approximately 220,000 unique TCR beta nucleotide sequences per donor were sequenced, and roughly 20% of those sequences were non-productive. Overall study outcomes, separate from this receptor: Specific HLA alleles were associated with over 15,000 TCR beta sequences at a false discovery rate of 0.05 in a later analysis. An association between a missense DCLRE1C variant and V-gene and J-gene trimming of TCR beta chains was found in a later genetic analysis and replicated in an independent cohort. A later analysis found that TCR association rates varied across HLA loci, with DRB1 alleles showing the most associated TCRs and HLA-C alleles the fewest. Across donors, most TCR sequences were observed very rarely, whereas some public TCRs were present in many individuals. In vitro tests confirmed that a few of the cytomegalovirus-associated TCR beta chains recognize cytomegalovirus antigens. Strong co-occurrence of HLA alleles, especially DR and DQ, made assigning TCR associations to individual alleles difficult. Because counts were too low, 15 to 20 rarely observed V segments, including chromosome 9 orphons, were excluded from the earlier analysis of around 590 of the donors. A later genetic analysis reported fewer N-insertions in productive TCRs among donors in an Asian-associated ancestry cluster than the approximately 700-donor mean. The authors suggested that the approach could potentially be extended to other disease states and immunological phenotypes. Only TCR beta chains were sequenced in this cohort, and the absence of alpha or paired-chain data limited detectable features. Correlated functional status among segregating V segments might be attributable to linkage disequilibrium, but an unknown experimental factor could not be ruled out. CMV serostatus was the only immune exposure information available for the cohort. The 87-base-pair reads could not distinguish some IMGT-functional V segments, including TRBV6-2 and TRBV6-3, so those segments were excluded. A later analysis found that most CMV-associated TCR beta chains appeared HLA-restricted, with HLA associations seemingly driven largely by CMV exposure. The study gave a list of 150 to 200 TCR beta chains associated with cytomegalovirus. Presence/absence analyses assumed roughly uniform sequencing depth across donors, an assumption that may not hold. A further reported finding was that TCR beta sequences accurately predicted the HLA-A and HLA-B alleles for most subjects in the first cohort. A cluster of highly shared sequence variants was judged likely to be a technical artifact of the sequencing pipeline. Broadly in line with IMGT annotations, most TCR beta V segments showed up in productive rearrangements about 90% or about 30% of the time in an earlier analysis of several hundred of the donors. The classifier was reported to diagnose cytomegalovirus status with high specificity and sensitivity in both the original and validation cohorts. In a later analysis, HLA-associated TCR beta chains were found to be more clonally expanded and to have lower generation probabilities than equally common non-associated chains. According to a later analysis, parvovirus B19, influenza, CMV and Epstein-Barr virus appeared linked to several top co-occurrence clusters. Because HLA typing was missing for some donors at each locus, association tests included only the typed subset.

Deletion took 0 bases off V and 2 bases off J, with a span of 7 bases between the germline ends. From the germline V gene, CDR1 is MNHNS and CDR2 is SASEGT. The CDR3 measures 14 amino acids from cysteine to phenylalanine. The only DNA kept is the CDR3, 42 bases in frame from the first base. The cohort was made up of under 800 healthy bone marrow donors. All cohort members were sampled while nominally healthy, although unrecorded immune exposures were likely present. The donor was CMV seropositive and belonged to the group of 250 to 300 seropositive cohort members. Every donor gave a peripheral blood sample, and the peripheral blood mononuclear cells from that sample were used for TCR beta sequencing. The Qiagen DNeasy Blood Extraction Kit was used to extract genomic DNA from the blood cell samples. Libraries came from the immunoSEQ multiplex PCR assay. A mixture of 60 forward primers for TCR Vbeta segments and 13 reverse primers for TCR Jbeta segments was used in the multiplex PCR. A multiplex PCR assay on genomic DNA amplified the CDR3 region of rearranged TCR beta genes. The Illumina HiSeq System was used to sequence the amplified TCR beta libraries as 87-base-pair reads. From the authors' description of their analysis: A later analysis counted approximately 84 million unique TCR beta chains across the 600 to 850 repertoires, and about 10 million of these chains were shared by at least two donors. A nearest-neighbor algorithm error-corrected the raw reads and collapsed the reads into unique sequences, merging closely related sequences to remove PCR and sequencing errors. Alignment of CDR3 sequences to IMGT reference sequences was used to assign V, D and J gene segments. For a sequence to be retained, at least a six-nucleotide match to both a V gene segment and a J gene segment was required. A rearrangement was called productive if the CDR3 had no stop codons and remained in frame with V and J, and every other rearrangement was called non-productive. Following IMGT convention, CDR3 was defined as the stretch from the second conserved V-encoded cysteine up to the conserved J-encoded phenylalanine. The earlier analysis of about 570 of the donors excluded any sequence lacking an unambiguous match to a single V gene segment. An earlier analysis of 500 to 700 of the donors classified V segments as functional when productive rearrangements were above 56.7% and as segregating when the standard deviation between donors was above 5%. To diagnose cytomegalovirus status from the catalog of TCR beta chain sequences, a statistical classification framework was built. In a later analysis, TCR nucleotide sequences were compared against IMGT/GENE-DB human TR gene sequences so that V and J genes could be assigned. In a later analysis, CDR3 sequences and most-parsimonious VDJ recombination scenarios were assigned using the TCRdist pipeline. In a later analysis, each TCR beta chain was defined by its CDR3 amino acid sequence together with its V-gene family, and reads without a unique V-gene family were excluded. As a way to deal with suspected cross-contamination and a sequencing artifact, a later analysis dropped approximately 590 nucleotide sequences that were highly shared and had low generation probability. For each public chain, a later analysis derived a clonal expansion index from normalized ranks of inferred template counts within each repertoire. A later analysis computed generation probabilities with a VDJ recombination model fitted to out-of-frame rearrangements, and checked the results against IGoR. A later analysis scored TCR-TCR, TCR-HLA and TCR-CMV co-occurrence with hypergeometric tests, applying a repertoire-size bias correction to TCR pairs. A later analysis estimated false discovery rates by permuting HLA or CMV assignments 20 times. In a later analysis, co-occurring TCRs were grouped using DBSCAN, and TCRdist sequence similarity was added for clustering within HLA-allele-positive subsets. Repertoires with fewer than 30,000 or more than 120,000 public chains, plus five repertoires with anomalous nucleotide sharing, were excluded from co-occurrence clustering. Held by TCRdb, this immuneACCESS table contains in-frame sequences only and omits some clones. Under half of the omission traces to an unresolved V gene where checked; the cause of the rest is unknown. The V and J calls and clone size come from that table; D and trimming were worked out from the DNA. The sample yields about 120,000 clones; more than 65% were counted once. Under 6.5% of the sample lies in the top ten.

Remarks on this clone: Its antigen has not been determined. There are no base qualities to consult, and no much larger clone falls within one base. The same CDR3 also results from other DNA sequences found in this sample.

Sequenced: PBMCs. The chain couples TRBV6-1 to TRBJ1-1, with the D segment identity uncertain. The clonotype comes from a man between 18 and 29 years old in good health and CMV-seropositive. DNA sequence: TGTGCCAGCAGTGAAGCGGGCAGCAACACTGAAGCTTTCTTT. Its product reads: CASSEAGSNTEAFF.